A selection of T cell receptor beta chains follows, all from one sample in a study of blood T cells in healthy people across ages. TCRdb reprocessed the 5' RACE reads with MiXCR, giving one entry per CDR3 protein. Of about 620,000 distinct CDR3 sequences in the sample, over 40% were seen once. The sequenced material came from blood. All receptors come from a woman of 80 years or more in good health. Each CDR3 is given with its conserved first and last residue. D genes are given only for firm matches. Clone sizes are given selectively: once, few, many, or a class where the clone is expanded.

D gene | J gene | clone size | V gene | CDR3 protein | CDR3 DNA
TRBD1 | TRBJ2-1 | NA | TRBV12-3/TRBV12-4 | CASSFGTGGRYEQFF | TGTGCCAGCAGTTTTGGGACAGGGGGTAGGTATGAGCAGTTCTTC
NA | TRBJ2-5 | NA | TRBV11-3 | CASSFSSQETQYF | TGTGCCAGCAGCTTTAGCAGCCAAGAGACCCAGTACTTC
NA | TRBJ1-1 | NA | TRBV3-1 | CASSLWTAMNTEAFF | TGTGCCAGCAGCCTCTGGACAGCCATGAACACTGAAGCTTTCTTT
TRBD2 | TRBJ2-7 | NA | TRBV4-2 | CASSQPLAGLSSYNEQYF | TGTGCCAGCAGCCAACCACTAGCGGGCCTCAGCTCCTACAATGAGCAGTACTTC
NA | TRBJ2-1 | many | TRBV10-3 | CAIGGEQFF | TGTGCCATCGGAGGTGAGCAGTTCTTC
NA | TRBJ1-4 | NA | TRBV2 | CASSVWTANEKPFF | TGTGCCAGCAGTGTGTGGACGGCAAATGAAAAACCGTTTTTT
TRBD1 | TRBJ1-5 | NA | TRBV7-2 | CASSPRGVIGNQPQHF | TGTGCCAGCAGCCCCAGGGGGGTTATTGGGAATCAGCCCCAGCATTTT
NA | TRBJ1-5 | NA | TRBV5-1 | CASSRDLNQPQHF | TGCGCCAGCAGCCGGGACCTCAATCAGCCCCAGCATTTT
TRBD2 | TRBJ2-7 | many | TRBV20-1 | CSARDSVLAGYEQYF | TGCAGTGCTAGAGATTCAGTCCTAGCGGGATACGAGCAGTACTTC
TRBD2 | TRBJ2-1 | NA | TRBV5-1 | CASSSGTSMYNEQFF | TGCGCCAGCAGCAGCGGGACTAGTATGTACAATGAGCAGTTCTTC
NA | TRBJ2-7 | NA | TRBV20-1 | CSAVRDTIPYEQYF | TGCAGTGCTGTCCGGGACACCATTCCTTACGAGCAGTACTTC
TRBD2 | TRBJ2-5 | few | TRBV15 | CATSRPGTSYNEQYF | TGTGCCACCAGCAGACCCGGGACTAGTTACAATGAGCAGTACTTC
TRBD2 | TRBJ2-7 | NA | TRBV5-1 | CASSCGGSSYNEQYF | TGCGCCAGCAGCTGCGGGGGGAGCTCCTACAATGAGCAGTACTTC
NA | TRBJ2-5 | many | TRBV6-6 | CASSYSDRQETQYF | TGTGCCAGCAGTTACTCCGACAGACAAGAGACCCAGTACTTC
NA | TRBJ2-1 | NA | TRBV7-2 | CASSSYPGSYNEQFF | TGTGCCAGCAGCTCGTACCCTGGCTCCTACAATGAGCAGTTCTTC
NA | TRBJ2-3 | NA | TRBV5-1 | CASSLFGGLEDTQYF | TGCGCCAGCAGCTTGTTCGGGGGGCTAGAGGATACGCAGTATTTT
NA | TRBJ1-2 | NA | TRBV20-1 | CSARDNDRSVYGYTF | TGCAGTGCTAGAGACAACGACAGGTCCGTCTATGGCTACACCTTC
NA | TRBJ2-2 | NA | TRBV11-1 | CASSRMEGGGELFF | TGTGCCAGCAGCCGTATGGAGGGCGGCGGGGAGCTGTTTTTT
NA | TRBJ1-5 | many | TRBV5-1 | CASSLAGAGQPQHF | TGCGCCAGCAGCTTGGCAGGGGCTGGCCAGCCCCAGCATTTT
NA | TRBJ2-1 | few | TRBV12-3/TRBV12-4 | CASNDGGHEQFF | TGTGCCAGCAACGACGGGGGGCATGAGCAGTTCTTC
NA | TRBJ1-6 | NA | TRBV27 | CASSLGYASPLHF | TGTGCCAGCAGTTTAGGGTACGCATCACCCCTCCACTTT
NA | TRBJ1-5 | few | TRBV5-6 | CASSFGRDQPQHF | TGTGCCAGCAGCTTTGGTAGGGATCAGCCCCAGCATTTT
NA | TRBJ2-2 | few | TRBV5-1 | CASSLVVTRNTGELFF | TGCGCCAGCAGCTTGGTGGTGACACGGAACACCGGGGAGCTGTTTTTT
TRBD1 | TRBJ1-5 | NA | TRBV7-2 | CASVGDRGQPQHF | TGTGCCAGCGTGGGGGACAGGGGTCAGCCCCAGCATTTT
TRBD2 | TRBJ2-1 | few | TRBV20-1 | CSPIWGEGLNEQFF | TGCAGTCCGATTTGGGGGGAGGGCCTAAATGAGCAGTTCTTC
NA | TRBJ2-4 | few | TRBV5-1 | CASSLGQNRGKNIQYF | TGCGCCAGCAGCCTCGGACAAAACCGCGGCAAAAACATTCAGTACTTC
NA | TRBJ1-2 | many | TRBV20-1 | CSSTSGDYGYTF | TGCAGTAGCACGTCTGGCGACTATGGCTACACCTTC
NA | TRBJ2-3 | NA | TRBV7-2 | CASTERSVYGGASTDTQYF | TGTGCCAGCACAGAGAGGTCGGTGTATGGCGGCGCTAGCACAGATACGCAGTATTTT
TRBD1 | TRBJ2-7 | NA | TRBV25-1 | CASTGAYEQYF | TGTGCCAGTACAGGGGCCTACGAGCAGTACTTC
TRBD1 | TRBJ2-3 | many | TRBV6-6 | CASIQGGAEVTPDTQYF | TGTGCCAGCATACAGGGGGGAGCGGAGGTGACCCCAGATACGCAGTATTTT
NA | TRBJ2-5 | NA | TRBV20-1 | CSARDGRDSQETQYF | TGCAGTGCTAGAGATGGGCGGGACAGTCAAGAGACCCAGTACTTC
TRBD1 | TRBJ1-1 | many | TRBV10-3 | CATGTGPSNTEAFF | TGTGCCACCGGGACAGGGCCCTCGAACACTGAAGCTTTCTTT
NA | TRBJ1-5 | NA | TRBV12-3/TRBV12-4 | CASSTGQNQPQHF | TGTGCCAGCAGTACAGGACAAAATCAGCCCCAGCATTTT
NA | TRBJ2-2 | few | TRBV12-3/TRBV12-4 | CASSPLGGTNTGELFF | TGTGCCAGCAGTCCCCTCGGCGGGACGAACACCGGGGAGCTGTTTTTT
NA | TRBJ2-7 | NA | TRBV12-3/TRBV12-4 | CASSLNVGPFEQYF | TGTGCCAGCAGTTTAAATGTGGGACCCTTCGAGCAGTACTTC
TRBD1 | TRBJ2-5 | NA | TRBV20-1 | CSASGGQGEWTQYF | TGCAGTGCTAGCGGAGGACAGGGTGAATGGACCCAGTACTTC
TRBD1 | TRBJ2-7 | NA | TRBV9 | CASTLSTGGGEQYF | TGTGCCAGCACCCTTTCTACAGGGGGCGGCGAGCAGTACTTC
NA | TRBJ2-1 | many | TRBV12-3/TRBV12-4 | CASSLNPKRDEEQFF | TGTGCCAGCAGTTTAAACCCCAAAAGGGATGAGGAGCAGTTCTTC
NA | TRBJ1-2 | NA | TRBV25-1 | CASSGVRGNYGYTF | TGTGCCAGCAGTGGGGTAAGGGGGAACTATGGCTACACCTTC
NA | TRBJ2-1 | NA | TRBV27 | CATAGAPNGQFF | TGTGCCACCGCGGGTGCCCCCAATGGGCAGTTCTTC
NA | TRBJ2-3 | NA | TRBV4-1 | CASSQEGRSRTDTQYF | TGCGCCAGCAGCCAAGAAGGGAGGAGCCGCACAGATACGCAGTATTTT
TRBD1 | TRBJ2-3 | NA | TRBV2 | CASSGDRVGADTQYF | TGTGCCAGCAGTGGGGACAGGGTTGGTGCAGATACGCAGTATTTT
TRBD1 | TRBJ1-4 | NA | TRBV2 | CASSWDRTTNEKLFF | TGTGCCAGCAGTTGGGACAGGACTACTAATGAAAAACTGTTTTTT
NA | TRBJ2-5 | few | TRBV7-2 | CASSAEPGRQETQYF | TGTGCCAGCAGCGCGGAGCCAGGCCGTCAAGAGACCCAGTACTTC
NA | TRBJ1-5 | many | TRBV20-1 | CSARVPRGGNQPQHF | TGCAGTGCTAGAGTCCCCAGGGGAGGCAATCAGCCCCAGCATTTT
NA | TRBJ2-5 | NA | TRBV11-2 | CASSLRPSFQETQYF | TGTGCCAGCAGCTTAAGACCGTCATTCCAAGAGACCCAGTACTTC
TRBD1 | TRBJ2-4 | NA | TRBV7-2 | CTSSPRDRGKNIQYF | TGTACCAGCAGCCCTAGGGACAGGGGGAAAAACATTCAGTACTTC
NA | TRBJ2-2 | NA | TRBV6-2/TRBV6-3 | CASSYSGLRTGELFF | TGTGCCAGCAGTTACTCAGGCTTGAGGACCGGGGAGCTGTTTTTT
NA | TRBJ2-5 | NA | TRBV14 | CASSQLTVQETQYF | TGTGCCAGCAGCCAATTGACAGTTCAAGAGACCCAGTACTTC